Listed below are T cell receptor beta chains from one sample, sequenced in a study of Graves' ophthalmopathy and Graves' hyperthyroidism. Via MiXCR, TCRdb re-called the multiplex PCR reads, giving one row per CDR3 protein. The table lists 620,000 or so distinct CDR3 sequences, approximately 22% of them singletons, with roughly 6.9% in the top ten. Sequences were obtained from peripheral blood. These receptors were collected from a woman aged 18-29 years with stable Graves' hyperthyroidism. Some clones in this sample may be carry-over from other donors' samples. Both conserved end residues are part of each CDR3. Each record gives: CDR3 length, V gene, clone size, D gene, CDR3 protein. D genes are given only for firm matches. Not all rows give a size; the values are once, few, many and, for expanded clones, a class.

14	TRBV27	NA	TRBD1	CASSLRQGSHEQYF
17	TRBV13	many	NA	CASSHPGQTLKSYEQYF
16	TRBV18	few	NA	CASSPQEGGGNQPQHF
17	TRBV2	many	NA	CASSTWGGQLAKNIQYF
15	TRBV25-1	once	TRBD1	CASSEGQGSGTEAFF
12	TRBV28	many	NA	CASGVGNTEAFF
15	TRBV7-9	few	TRBD1	CASSLRRDRGDGYTF
15	TRBV19	NA	TRBD1	CASSARQGTGETQYF
16	TRBV7-8	many	NA	CASSLGFSGGNQPQHF
18	TRBV6-2/TRBV6-3	NA	TRBD1	CASSYPRQGAGAKNIQYF
15	TRBV20-1	many	TRBD1	CSATLRGRLNYGYTF
14	TRBV20-1	NA	TRBD2	CSASVLAGAREQYF
15	TRBV4-1	many	NA	CASSQMTKGGNTIYF
18	TRBV11-2	few	NA	CASSKNLHLQASSYEQYF
17	TRBV12-3/TRBV12-4	many	TRBD2	CASSLVGLAGGSYEQYF
11	TRBV6-1	many	NA	CASGPPPEQYF
13	TRBV7-2	few	TRBD2	CASSVTSAGTQYF
12	TRBV7-9	NA	TRBD1	CASTNGQAEAFF
11	TRBV10-3	many	NA	CAIRGHYEQYF
14	TRBV7-2	NA	NA	CASSFPSGDTEAFF
14	TRBV18	many	NA	CASSPPSGRDEAFF
13	TRBV12-3/TRBV12-4	many	NA	CASRFDANSPLHF
12	TRBV28	many	TRBD1	CASRGQSYEQYF
13	TRBV25-1	many	NA	CASSFGGRDGYTF
14	TRBV6-5	many	NA	CASSWDNYNSPLHF
12	TRBV5-1	many	NA	CASTLNSYEQYF
14	TRBV12-3/TRBV12-4	few	NA	CASSLHGGSYEQYF
13	TRBV5-1	NA	TRBD1	CASASDRAYEQYF
13	TRBV20-1	many	TRBD1	CSAPGTANYGYTF
13	TRBV12-3/TRBV12-4	many	TRBD2	CASTVGREYEQYF
16	TRBV6-2/TRBV6-3	once	TRBD2	CASSYSIRLAAYEQYF
14	TRBV3-1	few	NA	CASSQDNLLQPQHF
14	TRBV6-5	many	NA	CASSYSGGRTEAFF
14	TRBV9	many	NA	CASSVGLVPYEQYF
13	TRBV12-3/TRBV12-4	NA	NA	CASCLGRGYEQYF
12	TRBV11-2	many	NA	CASSLESETQYF
15	TRBV4-1	few	TRBD2	CASSHNLAGGETQYF
15	TRBV4-3	NA	TRBD1	CASSQEGGAGYEQYF